This passage covers 28 T cell receptor beta chains from one sample sequenced in a study of shared clonotypes between healthy human individuals. The naive CD8 population came from CD45RO-negative cells selected for CCR7, without terminally differentiated effector memory CD45RA+ cells. Assay used: immunoSEQ multiplex PCR; TCRdb lists only in-frame clones, some missing. The table lists 2 million to 2.5 million clones, 90% to 95% of them singletons. The source material was naive CD8+ T cells from PBMCs. All receptors derive from a man between 18 and 35 years old in good health. Some clones in this sample may be carry-over from other donors' samples.

For the CDR3, the DNA is TGTGCCAGTAGTATCAGGACAGAGGGGTATGGCTACACCTTC. This sequence encodes CASSIRTEGYGYTF. The chain recombines TRBV19 with TRBJ1-2; D might be TRBD1 (6 bases). The CDR3 sequence is 14 residues long. The V and J ends lost 3 bases and 5 bases respectively, with 13 bases between them. Looked up from germline, CDR1 is LNHDA and CDR2 is SQIVND (reference sequence).

The chain joins TRBV6-1 to TRBJ2-2; the D is unclear. The CDR3 loop spans 13 amino acids. The V gene's germline CDR1 is MNHNS and CDR2 SASEGT. Trimming pared 2 bases from V and 7 bases from J, leaving 8 bases between. This CDR3 reads CASSERVYGELFF. In nucleotides, the CDR3 is TGTGCCAGCAGTGAAAGGGTCTACGGGGAGCTGTTTTTT.

The rearrangement uses TRBV7-6 and TRBJ2-2, with a tentative D call TRBD2 (6 bases). Trimming cost V 6 bases and J 6 bases, with 17 bases left between them. This CDR3 comprises 15 residues. Germline-derived CDR1 and CDR2 are SGHVS and FNYEAQ. In nucleotides, the CDR3 is TGTGCCAGCAGGGCCGGGACTCTTCCCTCCGGGGAGCTGTTTTTT. Translated, it gives CASRAGTLPSGELFF.

CDR3 residues: CASSSRQGRGETQYF. Written as DNA, the CDR3 is TGTGCCAGCAGTTCCCGACAGGGGCGCGGGGAGACCCAGTACTTC. The chain employs TRBV6-5 and TRBJ2-5; the match to TRBD1 covers 8 bases. With V trimmed by 4 bases and J by 5 bases, 9 bases remained unmatched. The CDR3 runs 15 residues. CDR1 is MNHEY and CDR2 is SVGAGI in the germline V gene.

This chain joins TRBV4-1 and TRBJ1-2; no firm D call. V was clipped by 2 bases and J by 8 bases, with 18 bases between them. The CDR3 is made up of 15 amino acids. The germline gives CDR1 MGHRA, CDR2 YSYEKL. CDR3 coding DNA: TGCGCCAGCAGCCAAACCCTTTCGGGTTTTCTCGGCTACACCTTC. Translated: CASSQTLSGFLGYTF.

The V call is TRBV7-9, the J call TRBJ2-7, with D possibly TRBD1 on 5 matching bases. This CDR3 has 14 residues. Germline CDR1 and CDR2: SEHNR and FQNEAQ (reference sequence). Trimming removed 1 base from V and 2 bases from J, with 9 bases in between. CDR3 sequence (DNA): TGTGCCAGCAGCTTAGATGTGGACACCTACGAGCAGTACTTC. Translated: CASSLDVDTYEQYF. Based on the CDR3 plus reference TRBV7-9 and TRBJ2-7, the full variable domain is DTGVSQNPRHKITKRGQNVTFRCDPISEHNRLYWYRQTLGQGPEFLTYFQNEAQLEKSRLLSDRFSAERPKGSFSTLEIQRTEQGDSAMYLCASSLDVDTYEQYFGPGTRLTVT.

The J gene is TRBJ1-2, the V gene TRBV28; D perhaps matches TRBD1 (6 bases). The CDR3 is 16 residues long. V dropped 3 bases and J dropped 7 bases, with 21 bases sitting between them. The germline V gene has CDR1 MDHEN and CDR2 SYDVKM. The CDR3 region is CASSFKGRGYTGGYTF. The DNA of the CDR3 is TGTGCCAGCAGTTTTAAAGGGAGGGGGTATACTGGTGGCTACACCTTC.

The chain links TRBV2 to TRBJ1-1; D possibly corresponds to TRBD1 (5 bases). The germline V and J ends were trimmed by 2 bases and 5 bases, with 18 bases remaining between them. CDR1 SNHLY and CDR2 FYNNEI come from the germline V gene. The CDR3 sequence is 16 residues long. CDR3 region: CASSENRARARTEAFF. For the CDR3, the DNA is TGTGCCAGCAGTGAAAATCGTGCCAGGGCTCGAACTGAAGCTTTCTTT.

The chain has TRBV9 and TRBJ2-4; perhaps TRBD2 as D (6 bases). Trimming stripped 0 bases from V and 6 bases from J, with 10 bases between. CDR1 and CDR2 (germline): SGDLS, YYNGEE. The CDR3 sequence is 14 residues long. The CDR3 spells CASSVDGGVNIQYF. The CDR3 DNA reads as TGTGCCAGCAGCGTAGACGGAGGGGTAAACATTCAGTACTTC.

About this clone: The same CDR3 is also encoded by other DNA sequences in this sample. The rearrangement uses TRBV29-1 and TRBJ2-7; TRBD2 matches at 8 bases. Trimming took 6 bases from V and 2 from J; bases not matched to a gene: 6. The length of the CDR3 is 13 residues. Germline CDR1 SQVTM, CDR2 ANQGSEA. CDR3 sequence: CSVRASGPYEQYF. The CDR3 nucleotides are TGCAGCGTGAGGGCTAGCGGGCCCTACGAGCAGTACTTC.

This chain joins TRBV27 and TRBJ2-1; the D gene is possibly TRBD2 (5 bases). V was cut by 5 bases and J by 9 bases, with 17 bases left in between. The CDR3 length is 14 residues. Germline V gene lookup returns CDR1 MNHEY and CDR2 SMNVEV (reference sequence). Here the CDR3 DNA reads TGTGCCAGCAGTCCAACCCCCGTCGGAGGTGAGCAGTTCTTC. Protein sequence: CASSPTPVGGEQFF.

This chain links TRBV27 with TRBJ2-2; possible D gene TRBD2, 6 bases. The V end lost 2 bases, the J end lost 3 bases, and 10 bases lay between the germline ends. Looked up from germline, CDR1 is MNHEY and CDR2 is SMNVEV (reference sequence). There are 15 residues in the CDR3. The CDR3 DNA sequence: TGTGCCAGCAGTTTAAAGGCGGGATACACCGGGGAGCTGTTTTTT. Protein: CASSLKAGYTGELFF.

The rearrangement links TRBV5-6 to TRBJ2-3; D is ambiguous. V shed 0 bases and J shed 4 bases, with 9 bases lying between them. CDR3 size: 14 residues. CDR1 and CDR2 (germline): SGHDT, YYEEEE. This CDR3 reads CASSLAGIPDTQYF. The CDR3 nucleotides are TGTGCCAGCAGCTTGGCTGGGATCCCAGATACGCAGTATTTT.

J is TRBJ2-5 and V is TRBV7-9, with D tentatively TRBD1 (6 bases). The CDR3 covers 14 residues. Trimming took off 6 bases at V and 0 bases at J, with 11 bases between the two ends. Germline CDR1 reads SEHNR; CDR2 reads FQNEAQ (reference sequence). The CDR3 sequence: CASRTAGDQETQYF. CDR3 nucleotide sequence: TGTGCCAGCAGAACGGCAGGGGACCAAGAGACCCAGTACTTC.

The rearrangement links TRBV7-9 to TRBJ2-7; no clear D gene. Germline lookup yields CDR1 SEHNR and CDR2 FQNEAQ (reference sequence). The CDR3 spans 11 residues. V shed 3 bases and J shed 6 bases, with 6 bases lying between them. The CDR3 DNA reads as TGTGCCAGCAGCTTTATGGGCGAGCAGTACTTC. Residues: CASSFMGEQYF.

With respect to this clone: Other DNA sequences within the sample encode an identical CDR3. The chain links TRBV5-6 to TRBJ2-7; D tentatively fits TRBD1 or TRBD2 (5 bases each). Germline V gene data show CDR1 as SGHDT and CDR2 as YYEEEE. Trimming cost V 0 bases and J 3 bases, with 10 bases left between them. This CDR3 is built from 14 residues. The CDR3 loop reads CASSLGDRDYEQYF. CDR3 in DNA: TGTGCCAGCAGCTTGGGGGACCGAGACTACGAGCAGTACTTC.

The V call is TRBV7-2, the J call TRBJ1-1; the D gene is possibly TRBD1 (5 bases). Germline CDR1 is SGHTA and CDR2 is FQGNSA. The CDR3 spans 12 residues. Trimming shortened V by 3 bases and J by 6 bases, and 8 bases separated the two germline ends. The CDR3 DNA sequence: TGTGCCAGCAGCTTCGGGGGTTCTGAAGCTTTCTTT. This encodes CASSFGGSEAFF.

J is TRBJ2-7 and V is TRBV6-6, with a weak D call TRBD1 (6 bases). Per germline, CDR1 MNHNY and CDR2 SVGAGI (reference sequence). The V end was cut by 6 bases, the J end by 6 bases, with 15 bases between. CDR3 size: 13 residues. CDR3 DNA: TGTGCCAGCAGCCATAGACAGGATACCGAGCAGTACTTC. It yields the protein CASSHRQDTEQYF.

The J gene is TRBJ2-7, the V gene TRBV21-1; the table calls TRBD1, which could not be checked here. TRBV21-1 is given as a pseudogene. The CDR3 totals 16 residues. The CDR3 here is CASSNRRDSETYEQYF. The CDR3 DNA is TGTGCCAGCAGCAACAGGAGGGACAGCGAAACCTACGAGCAGTACTTC.

This clone was detected a few times. The V gene is TRBV7-9, the J gene TRBJ1-5; tentatively, D is TRBD1 (5 bases). The CDR3 runs 14 residues. Trimming took 5 bases from V and 2 from J, leaving 10 bases between them. The V gene's germline CDR1 is SEHNR and CDR2 FQNEAQ (reference sequence). CDR3 sequence: CASSPPGGNQPQHF. The CDR3 nucleotides read TGTGCCAGCAGCCCTCCGGGGGGCAATCAGCCCCAGCATTTT.

The chain joins TRBV18 to TRBJ1-2; the match to TRBD1 covers 8 bases. The germline CDR1 and CDR2 sequences are KGHSH and LQKENI. Trimming took 3 bases from V and 5 from J; bases not matched to a gene: 5. The CDR3 spans 14 residues. As DNA, the CDR3 is TGTGCCAGCTCACCCGGACAGGGCCGTTATGGCTACACCTTC. This translates into CASSPGQGRYGYTF.

J is TRBJ1-1 and V is TRBV9; D gene unclear. In germline, CDR1 is SGDLS, CDR2 YYNGEE. V was trimmed by 0 bases and J by 7 bases, leaving 10 bases between them. The CDR3 totals 13 residues. The CDR3 region is CASSVGRTFEAFF. In nucleotides, the CDR3 is TGTGCCAGCAGCGTAGGAAGAACCTTTGAAGCTTTCTTT.

This chain uses TRBV11-2 with TRBJ2-5, with a possible D match to TRBD2 (6 bases). CDR3 length: 14 residues. The V end was cut by 4 bases, the J end by 5 bases, with 14 bases between. The germline CDR1 and CDR2 sequences are SGHAT and FQNNGV. CDR3 nucleotides: TGTGCCAGCAGCTCGGGCCCGGCGGGGGAGACCCAGTACTTC. This sequence encodes CASSSGPAGETQYF.

This chain links TRBV5-1 with TRBJ1-5; 8 bases map to TRBD1. The V gene end was trimmed by 4 bases and the J gene end by 2 bases; junction bases not matched to a gene: 5. CDR1 is SGHRS and CDR2 is YFSETQ in the germline V gene. The CDR3 has 15 amino acids. The CDR3 bases are TGCGCCAGCAGCATTGACAGGGGTGGCAATCAGCCCCAGCATTTT. It codes for CASSIDRGGNQPQHF. Looking up the rest from reference TRBV5-1 and TRBJ1-5 gives the full variable domain: KAGVTQTPRYLIKTRGQQVTLSCSPISGHRSVSWYQQTPGQGLQFLFEYFSETQRNKGNFPGRFSGRQFSNSRSEMNVSTLELGDSALYLCASSIDRGGNQPQHFGDGTRLSIL.

The chain couples TRBV4-3 to TRBJ1-5, with D unclear. The CDR3 runs 15 residues. Trimming shortened V by 0 bases and J by 1 base, and 7 bases separated the two germline ends. CDR1 and CDR2 (germline): LGHNA, YSLEER. CDR3 amino acids: CASSQDGLSNQPQHF. The CDR3 DNA follows: TGCGCCAGCAGCCAAGATGGGTTGAGCAATCAGCCCCAGCATTTT.

J is TRBJ2-7 and V is TRBV11-2, with TRBD2 as a possible D gene (5 bases). Looked up from germline, CDR1 is SGHAT and CDR2 is FQNNGV. The CDR3 spans 13 residues. The V end was cut by 2 bases, the J end by 2 bases, with 7 bases between. The CDR3 reads CASSLWRTYEQYF. In DNA form, the CDR3 reads TGTGCCAGCAGCTTATGGAGGACCTACGAGCAGTACTTC.

This chain's CDR3 is CASSAAGEQYF. The CDR3 DNA reads as TGCGCCAGCAGCGCCGCGGGCGAGCAGTACTTC. The chain recombines TRBV5-1 with TRBJ2-7, with D perhaps matching TRBD2 (5 bases). The CDR3 length is 11 residues. Trimming pared 4 bases from V and 6 bases from J, leaving 8 bases between. CDR1 SGHRS and CDR2 YFSETQ come from the germline V gene.

The rearrangement joins TRBV27 to TRBJ2-1, with 7 bases identical to TRBD2. CDR3 length equals 15 residues. Germline assignment: CDR1 MNHEY and CDR2 SMNVEV (reference sequence). Trimming removed 5 bases from V and 6 bases from J; junction bases left unmatched: 10. The CDR3: CASSRPSGYINEQFF. The CDR3 bases are TGTGCCAGCAGTCGCCCTAGCGGCTACATCAATGAGCAGTTCTTC.